This T cell receptor (beta chain) was identified during a study of blood T cells in healthy people across ages. Using a J-beta primer mix together with a sample-barcoded 5' primer, a second PCR was run for about 6 to 12 cycles. Via MiXCR, TCRdb re-called the 5' RACE reads, giving one row per CDR3 protein. Here the sample spans hundreds of thousands of distinct CDR3 sequences, roughly 64% being singletons. Notes on the study in general: Calculation of diversity from one million T cells yielded estimates considered to be underestimates.

With respect to this clonotype: The target antigen is unknown.

This CDR3 has 16 residues. The germline V gene encodes CDR1 PRHDT and CDR2 FYEKMQ (reference sequence). Samples had at least 6.5 million PBMCs isolated from them. This clonotype originated in a man under 40 in good health. This sequence joins TRBV13 and TRBJ2-5; 8 bases agree with TRBD2. The DNA end is a closer match to TRBJ2-4, so the J assignment may be wrong. The specimen was blood. The CDR3 region has the DNA TGTGCCAGCAGCTCTCCTCGGACTAGCAAGCAAAACATTCAGTACTTC. Protein product: CASSSPRTSKQNIQYF.